Described below is a single TCR beta chain sequence and its context. This CDR3 is built from 15 residues. Looked up from germline, CDR1 is KGHSH and CDR2 is LQKENI. Trimming at V came to 2 bases and at J to 6 bases, leaving 7 bases not matched to a gene. PCR amplification relied on 60 Vbeta primers (plus 13 Jbeta primers). Some clones are missing from TCRdb's copy, which holds only in-frame ones; the method was immunoSEQ multiplex PCR. The sample carries some 130,000 clones, 79% recorded once. These data are taken from a study of cytomegalovirus exposure and HLA in healthy donors. Sequences were obtained from PBMCs. This clonotype was sampled from a man aged 40-55 years in good health and CMV-seropositive. The genes are TRBV18 and TRBJ1-5, with 7 bases matching TRBD1. CDR3 in amino acids: CASSPRQGIGQPQHF. CDR3 sequence (DNA): TGTGCCAGCTCACCAAGACAGGGAATCGGTCAGCCCCAGCATTTT.